This T cell receptor beta chain was sequenced in a study of identical twins. This clonotype was recorded many times. The ends were cut back, 3 bases at V and 0 bases at J, with 8 bases in the middle. The CDR3 runs 14 residues. Germline assignment: CDR1 SNHLY and CDR2 FYNNEI. MiXCR, run by TCRdb on the 5' RACE reads, gives a single entry per CDR3 protein. The table includes approximately 230,000 distinct CDR3 sequences, 6.5% to 8% detected once. These same records also appear under a second study, on T cells expressing NK-cell markers.

The sequencing sample was made of CD8+ T cells sorted from blood. The gene calls are TRBV2 and TRBJ1-1, with unresolved D. This TCR derives from a woman aged 18-29 years in good health. CDR3 sequence reads: CASSDLTVNTEAFF. CDR3 DNA sequence: TGTGCCAGCAGTGATCTGACGGTGAACACTGAAGCTTTCTTT.